These 8 T cell receptor beta chains came from one sample sequenced in a study of cytomegalovirus exposure and HLA in healthy donors. Data came from immunoSEQ multiplex PCR; TCRdb stores just in-frame clones and leaves some out. The repertoire consists of over 120,000 clones, with around 89% occurring once and the leading ten covering 6.2%. Sequencing was performed on PBMCs. These receptors were obtained from a woman aged 25 to 39 in good health and CMV-seropositive.

CDR3 loop: CASRFGTGGYNEQFF. The DNA of the CDR3 is TGTGCCAGCCGGTTCGGTACAGGGGGCTACAATGAGCAGTTCTTC. This rearrangement joins TRBV2 to TRBJ2-1, with TRBD1 identical over 8 bases. Per the germline V gene, CDR1 is SNHLY and CDR2 is FYNNEI. The CDR3 loop spans 15 amino acids. The trim removed 8 bases at V and 3 bases at J, leaving 9 bases unmatched.

This sequence joins TRBV2 and TRBJ1-2; no definite D call. With 2 bases removed from V and 2 bases from J, the gap between germline ends came to 9 bases. Germline-derived CDR1 and CDR2 are SNHLY and FYNNEI. The length of the CDR3 is 14 residues. The CDR3 sequence is CASSESWQNYGYTF. The CDR3, as DNA: TGTGCCAGCAGTGAAAGTTGGCAGAACTATGGCTACACCTTC.

This clone was counted a single time. The V gene is TRBV9, the J gene TRBJ2-2; D is perhaps TRBD2 (7 bases). Germline-derived CDR1 and CDR2 are SGDLS and YYNGEE. CDR3 length: 16 residues. V lost 0 bases, J lost 3 bases, and 12 bases lay in between. The CDR3 here is CASSVEGGLYTGELFF. The CDR3, as DNA: TGTGCCAGCAGCGTAGAGGGGGGGCTCTACACCGGGGAGCTGTTTTTT. Variable domain in full (rest from reference TRBV9 and TRBJ2-2): DSGVTQTPKHLITATGQRVTLRCSPRSGDLSVYWYQQSLDQGLQFLIQYYNGEERAKGNILERFSAQQFPDLHSELNLSSLELGDSALYFCASSVEGGLYTGELFFGEGSRLTVL.

The CDR3 nucleotides are TGTGCCAGCTCAAAGGGACAGCTCAGGACCTACGAGCAGTACTTC. This gives the protein CASSKGQLRTYEQYF. The chain links TRBV18 to TRBJ2-7; 7 nucleotides match TRBD1. The J segment lost 2 bases and the V segment lost 5 bases, leaving 9 bases of the junction unmatched. Germline V gives CDR1 KGHSH, CDR2 LQKENI. The CDR3 totals 15 residues.

This clone has a count of ten or more. DNA of the CDR3: TGTGCCAGCTCACTATCGACTAGCGGGAACACCGGGGAGCTGTTTTTT. Translation gives CASSLSTSGNTGELFF. V and J are TRBV18 and TRBJ2-2; 9 bases match TRBD2. Germline V gives CDR1 KGHSH, CDR2 LQKENI. The ends lost 4 bases at V and 1 base at J; junction bases unmatched: 4. The CDR3 covers 16 residues.

The chain is built from TRBV4-2 and TRBJ2-3; 8 nucleotides agree with TRBD2. Germline CDR1 LGHNA, CDR2 YNFKEQ. The V segment lost 4 bases and the J segment 3 bases; nucleotides outside the gene matches: 6. The CDR3 totals 15 residues. The CDR3 loop reads CASSLPAGATDTQYF. The CDR3 DNA is TGTGCCAGCAGCCTCCCAGCGGGGGCAACAGATACGCAGTATTTT.

The rearrangement joins TRBV10-3 to TRBJ2-5, with D hard to call. The CDR3 is made up of 15 amino acids. Trimming stripped 0 bases from V and 5 bases from J, with 13 bases between. CDR1 ENHRY and CDR2 SYGVKD come from the germline V gene. The CDR3 DNA follows: TGTGCCATCAGTGAGTCCGGTCGGGTACGGGAGACCCAGTACTTC. This encodes CAISESGRVRETQYF.

This chain joins TRBV5-1 and TRBJ2-7; 8 bases fit TRBD1. Germline loops: CDR1 SGHRS, CDR2 YFSETQ. This CDR3 contains 14 residues. Losses at the gene ends were 4 bases for V and 4 bases for J; bases not matched to a gene: 7. The CDR3 spells CASSTSTGEYEQYF. CDR3 DNA: TGCGCCAGCAGCACCTCGACAGGGGAGTACGAGCAGTACTTC.